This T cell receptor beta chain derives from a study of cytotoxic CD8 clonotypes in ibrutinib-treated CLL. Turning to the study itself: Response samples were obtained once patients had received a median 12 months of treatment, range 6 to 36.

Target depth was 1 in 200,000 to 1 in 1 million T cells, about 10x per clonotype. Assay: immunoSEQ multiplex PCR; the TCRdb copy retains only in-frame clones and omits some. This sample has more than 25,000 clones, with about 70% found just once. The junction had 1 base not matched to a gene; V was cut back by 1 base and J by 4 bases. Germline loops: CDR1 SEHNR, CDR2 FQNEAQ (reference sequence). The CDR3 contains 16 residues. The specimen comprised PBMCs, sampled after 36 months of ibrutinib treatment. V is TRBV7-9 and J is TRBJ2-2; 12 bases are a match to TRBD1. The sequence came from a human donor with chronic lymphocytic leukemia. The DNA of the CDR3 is TGTGCCAGCAGCTTAGAGGGACAGGGGGCCACCGGGGAGCTGTTTTTT. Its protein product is CASSLEGQGATGELFF.